Listed below are T cell receptor beta chains from one sample, sequenced in a study of blood T cell repertoires in COVID-19. Data came from immunoSEQ multiplex PCR; TCRdb stores just in-frame clones and leaves some out. The table records around 200,000 clones, roughly 82% of them present only once. The sequencing input was PBMCs or T cells enriched from blood (not recorded which). The receptors shown here come from a man aged 40-49 years with acute COVID-19. Both conserved end residues are trimmed from each CDR3.

>TRBJ2-7|TRBV5-1
ASSPTGTGDSEQY
>TRBJ2-1|TRBV7-8
ASSFRRDNEQF
>TRBJ1-1|TRBV7-9
ASSLVGGTRDTEAF
>TRBJ1-5|TRBV19
ASSTSGNQPQH
>TRBJ2-7|TRBV28
ASTSTGTGVHEQY
>TRBJ1-2|TRBV2
ATASGVGNYGYT
>TRBJ2-1|TRBV10-2
ASSQTRSRWVDNEQF
>TRBJ2-2|TRBV7-9
ASSPEPGLLNTGELF
>TRBJ2-7|TRBV7-9
ASSLKGGLALEQY
>TRBJ1-3|TRBV7-9
ASSPGTDSGNTIY
>TRBJ1-1|TRBV3-1/TRBV3-2
ASSQDTLGGGNGTEAF
>TRBJ1-5|TRBV10-3
AINSVAGGQPQH
>TRBJ2-7|TRBV4-3
ASSQEARQYYEQY
>TRBJ2-7|TRBV14
ASKGASYEQY
>TRBJ1-5|TRBV5-6
ASSLQSNQPQH